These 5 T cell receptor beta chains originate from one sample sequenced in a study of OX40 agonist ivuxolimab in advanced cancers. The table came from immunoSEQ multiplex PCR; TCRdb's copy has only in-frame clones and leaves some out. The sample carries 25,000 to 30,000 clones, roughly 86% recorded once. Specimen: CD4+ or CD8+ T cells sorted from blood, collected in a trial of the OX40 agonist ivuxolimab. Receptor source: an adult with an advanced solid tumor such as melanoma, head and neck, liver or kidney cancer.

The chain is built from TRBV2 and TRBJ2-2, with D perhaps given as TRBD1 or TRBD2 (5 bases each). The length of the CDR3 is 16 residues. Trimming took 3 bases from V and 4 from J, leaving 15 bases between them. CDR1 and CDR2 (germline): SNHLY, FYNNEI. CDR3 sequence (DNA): TGTGCCAGCAGTGACTGGGGACCTACGGCCACCGGGGAGCTGTTTTTT. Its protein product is CASSDWGPTATGELFF.

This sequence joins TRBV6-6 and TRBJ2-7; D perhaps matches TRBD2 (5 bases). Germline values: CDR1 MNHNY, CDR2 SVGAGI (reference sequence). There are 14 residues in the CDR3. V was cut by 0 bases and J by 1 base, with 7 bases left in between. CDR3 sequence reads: CASSYSGGSYEQYF. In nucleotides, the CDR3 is TGTGCCAGCAGTTACTCGGGCGGGTCCTACGAGCAGTACTTC.

CDR3 in amino acids: CASRGQSNTGELFF. CDR3 bases: TGTGCCAGTAGAGGACAGTCGAACACCGGGGAGCTGTTTTTT. The chain recombines TRBV19 with TRBJ2-2; maybe TRBD1 (6 bases). Germline V CDR1 and CDR2: LNHDA, SQIVND (reference sequence). CDR3 length equals 14 residues. V gave up 6 bases and J gave up 0 bases, with 8 bases separating them.

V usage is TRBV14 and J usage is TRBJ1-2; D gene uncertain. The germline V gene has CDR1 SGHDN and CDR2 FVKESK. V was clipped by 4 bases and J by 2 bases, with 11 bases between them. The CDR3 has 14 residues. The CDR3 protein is CASSLTTENYGYTF. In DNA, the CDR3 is TGTGCCAGCAGCCTGACAACCGAGAACTATGGCTACACCTTC.

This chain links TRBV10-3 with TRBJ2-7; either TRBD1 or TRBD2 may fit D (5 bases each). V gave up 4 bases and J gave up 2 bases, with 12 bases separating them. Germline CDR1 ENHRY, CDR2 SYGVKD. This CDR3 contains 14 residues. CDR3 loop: CAISGSGTAYEQYF. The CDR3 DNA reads TGTGCCATCAGTGGTTCAGGGACGGCCTACGAGCAGTACTTC.